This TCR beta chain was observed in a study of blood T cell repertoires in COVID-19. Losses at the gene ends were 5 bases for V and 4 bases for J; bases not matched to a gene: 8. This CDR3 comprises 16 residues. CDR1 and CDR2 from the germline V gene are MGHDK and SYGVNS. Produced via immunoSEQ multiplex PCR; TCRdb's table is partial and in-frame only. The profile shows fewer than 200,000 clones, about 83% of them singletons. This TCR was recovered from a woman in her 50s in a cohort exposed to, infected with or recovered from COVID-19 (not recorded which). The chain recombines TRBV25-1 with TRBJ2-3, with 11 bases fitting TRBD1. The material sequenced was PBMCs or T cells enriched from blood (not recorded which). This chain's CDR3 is CASSPTGQGAADTQYF. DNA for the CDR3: TGTGCCAGCAGTCCTACTGGACAGGGGGCAGCAGATACGCAGTATTTT.